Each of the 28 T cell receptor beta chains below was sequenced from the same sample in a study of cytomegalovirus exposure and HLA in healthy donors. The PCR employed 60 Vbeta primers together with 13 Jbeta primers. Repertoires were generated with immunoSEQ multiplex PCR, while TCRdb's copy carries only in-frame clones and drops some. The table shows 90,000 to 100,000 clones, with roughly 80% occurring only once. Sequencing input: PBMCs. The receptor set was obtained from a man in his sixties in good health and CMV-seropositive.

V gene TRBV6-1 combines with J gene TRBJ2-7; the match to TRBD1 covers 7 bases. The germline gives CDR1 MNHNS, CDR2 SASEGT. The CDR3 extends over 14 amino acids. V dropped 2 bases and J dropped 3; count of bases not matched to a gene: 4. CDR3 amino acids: CASSEKGASYEQYF. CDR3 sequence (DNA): TGTGCCAGCAGTGAAAAGGGGGCGAGCTACGAGCAGTACTTC.

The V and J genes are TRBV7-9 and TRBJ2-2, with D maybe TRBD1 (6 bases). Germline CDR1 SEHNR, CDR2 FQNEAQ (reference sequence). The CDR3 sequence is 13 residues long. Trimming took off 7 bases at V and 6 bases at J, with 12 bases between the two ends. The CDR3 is CASNNRVSGELFF. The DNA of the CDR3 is TGTGCCAGCAACAACAGGGTGTCCGGGGAGCTGTTTTTT.

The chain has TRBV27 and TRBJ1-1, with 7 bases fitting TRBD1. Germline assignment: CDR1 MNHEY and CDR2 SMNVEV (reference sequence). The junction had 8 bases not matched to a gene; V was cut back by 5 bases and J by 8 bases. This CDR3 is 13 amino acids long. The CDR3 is CASSGRDRQEAFF. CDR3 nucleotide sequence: TGTGCCAGCAGTGGACGGGACAGACAAGAAGCTTTCTTT.

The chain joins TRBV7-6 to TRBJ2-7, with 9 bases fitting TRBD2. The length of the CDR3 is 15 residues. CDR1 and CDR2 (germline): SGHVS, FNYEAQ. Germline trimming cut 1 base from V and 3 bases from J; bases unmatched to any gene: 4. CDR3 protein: CASSLDSSGVYEQYF. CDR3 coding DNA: TGTGCCAGCAGCTTAGACTCTAGCGGGGTCTACGAGCAGTACTTC.

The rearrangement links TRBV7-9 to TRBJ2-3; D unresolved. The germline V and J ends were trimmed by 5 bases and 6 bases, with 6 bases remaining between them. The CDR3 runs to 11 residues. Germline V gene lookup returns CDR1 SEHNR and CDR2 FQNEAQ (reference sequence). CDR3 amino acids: CASSHSDTQYF. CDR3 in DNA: TGTGCCAGCAGCCACTCGGATACGCAGTATTTT. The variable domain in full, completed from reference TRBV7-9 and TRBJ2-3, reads DTGVSQNPRHKITKRGQNVTFRCDPISEHNRLYWYRQTLGQGPEFLTYFQNEAQLEKSRLLSDRFSAERPKGSFSTLEIQRTEQGDSAMYLCASSHSDTQYFGPGTRLTVL.

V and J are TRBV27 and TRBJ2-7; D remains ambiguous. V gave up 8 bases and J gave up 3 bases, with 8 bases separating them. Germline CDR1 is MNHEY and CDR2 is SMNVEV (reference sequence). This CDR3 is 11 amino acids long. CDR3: CASGDFYEQYF. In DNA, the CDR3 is TGTGCCAGCGGTGACTTCTACGAGCAGTACTTC.

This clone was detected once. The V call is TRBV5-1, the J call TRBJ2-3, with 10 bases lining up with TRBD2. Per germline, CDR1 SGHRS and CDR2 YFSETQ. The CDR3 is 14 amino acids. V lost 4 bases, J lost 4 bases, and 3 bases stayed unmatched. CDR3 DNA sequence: TGCGCCAGCAGCATTAGCGGGGGGCCAGATACGCAGTATTTT. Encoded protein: CASSISGGPDTQYF.

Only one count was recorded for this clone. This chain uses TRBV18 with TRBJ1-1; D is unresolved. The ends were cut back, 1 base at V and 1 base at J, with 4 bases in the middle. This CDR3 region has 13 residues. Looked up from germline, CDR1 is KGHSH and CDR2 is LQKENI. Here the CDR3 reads CASSPLSNTEAFF. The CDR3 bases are TGTGCCAGCTCACCACTCTCGAACACTGAAGCTTTCTTT.

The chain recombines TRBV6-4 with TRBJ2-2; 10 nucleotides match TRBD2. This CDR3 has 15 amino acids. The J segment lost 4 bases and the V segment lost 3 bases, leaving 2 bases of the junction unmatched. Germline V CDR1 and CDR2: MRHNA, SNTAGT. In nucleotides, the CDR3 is TGTGCCAGCAGTGAAGCTAGCGGGGGCACCGGGGAGCTGTTTTTT. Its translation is CASSEASGGTGELFF.

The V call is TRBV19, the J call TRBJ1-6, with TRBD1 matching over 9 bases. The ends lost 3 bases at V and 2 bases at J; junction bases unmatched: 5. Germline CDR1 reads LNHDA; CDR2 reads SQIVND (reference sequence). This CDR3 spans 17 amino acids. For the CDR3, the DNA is TGTGCCAGTAGTATGGACAGGGGAGCACCCTATAATTCACCCCTCCACTTT. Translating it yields CASSMDRGAPYNSPLHF.

The CDR3 is CASSQDTRVGEKLFF. Written as DNA, the CDR3 is TGCGCCAGCAGCCAAGACACCAGGGTGGGCGAAAAACTGTTTTTT. The gene calls are TRBV4-3 and TRBJ1-4; weak D call: TRBD1 (5 bases). The ends were cut back, 0 bases at V and 8 bases at J, with 13 bases in the middle. CDR1 and CDR2 from the germline V gene are LGHNA and YSLEER. The CDR3 has 15 residues.

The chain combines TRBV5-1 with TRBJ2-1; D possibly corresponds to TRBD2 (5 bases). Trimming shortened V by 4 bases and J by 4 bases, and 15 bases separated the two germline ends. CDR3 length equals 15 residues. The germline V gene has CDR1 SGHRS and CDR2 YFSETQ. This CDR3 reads CASSRGGTGYNEQFF. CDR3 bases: TGCGCCAGCAGCCGAGGTGGCACGGGATACAATGAGCAGTTCTTC.

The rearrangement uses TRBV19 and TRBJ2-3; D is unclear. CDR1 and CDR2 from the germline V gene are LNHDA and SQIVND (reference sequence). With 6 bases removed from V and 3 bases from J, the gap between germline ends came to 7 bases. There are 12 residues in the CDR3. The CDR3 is CASSHLTDTQYF. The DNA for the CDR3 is TGTGCCAGTAGCCATCTAACAGATACGCAGTATTTT.

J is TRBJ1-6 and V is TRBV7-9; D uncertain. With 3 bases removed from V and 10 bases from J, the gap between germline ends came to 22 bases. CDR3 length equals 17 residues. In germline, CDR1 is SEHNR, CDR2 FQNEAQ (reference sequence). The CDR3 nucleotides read TGTGCCAGCAGCTTTCATGAAACGGAGGGATTTTGGTCACCCCTCCACTTT. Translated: CASSFHETEGFWSPLHF.

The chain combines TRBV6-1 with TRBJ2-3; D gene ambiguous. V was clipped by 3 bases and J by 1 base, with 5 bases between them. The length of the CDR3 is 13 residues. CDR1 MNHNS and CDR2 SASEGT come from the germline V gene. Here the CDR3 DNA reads TGTGCCAGCAGTGACCCTCGCACAGATACGCAGTATTTT. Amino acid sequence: CASSDPRTDTQYF.

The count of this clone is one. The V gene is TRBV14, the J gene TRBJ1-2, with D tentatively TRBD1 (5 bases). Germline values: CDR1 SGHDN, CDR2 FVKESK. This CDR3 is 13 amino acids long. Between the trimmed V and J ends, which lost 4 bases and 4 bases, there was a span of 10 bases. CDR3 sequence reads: CASSPYGGYGYTF. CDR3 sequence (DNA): TGTGCCAGCAGCCCCTACGGGGGCTATGGCTACACCTTC.

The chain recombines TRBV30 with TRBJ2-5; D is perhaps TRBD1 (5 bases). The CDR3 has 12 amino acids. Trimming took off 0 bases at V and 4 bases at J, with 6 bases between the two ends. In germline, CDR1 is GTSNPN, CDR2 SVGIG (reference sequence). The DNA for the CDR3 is TGTGCCTGGAGTGTGGGGCTAGAGACCCAGTACTTC. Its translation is CAWSVGLETQYF.

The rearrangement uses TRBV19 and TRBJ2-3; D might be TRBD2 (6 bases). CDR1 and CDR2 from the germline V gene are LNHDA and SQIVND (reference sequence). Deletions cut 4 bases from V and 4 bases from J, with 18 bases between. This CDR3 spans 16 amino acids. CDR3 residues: CASSTGGGFNADTQYF. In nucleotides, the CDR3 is TGTGCCAGTAGTACTGGCGGAGGGTTTAACGCAGATACGCAGTATTTT.

DNA for the CDR3: TGTGCCAGCAGCTTCCTCAGGTGGGGGGGCACAGATACGCAGTATTTT. The encoded protein is CASSFLRWGGTDTQYF. The gene calls are TRBV7-2 and TRBJ2-3; D perhaps matches TRBD2 (6 bases). Germline V gives CDR1 SGHTA, CDR2 FQGNSA. The CDR3 totals 16 residues. V lost 3 bases, J lost 1 base, and 14 bases lay in between. The variable domain in full, with the rest retrieved from reference TRBV7-2 and TRBJ2-3, is GAGVSQSPSNKVTEKGKDVELRCDPISGHTALYWYRQSLGQGLEFLIYFQGNSAPDKSGLPSDRFSAERTGGSVSTLTIQRTQQEDSAVYLCASSFLRWGGTDTQYFGPGTRLTVL.

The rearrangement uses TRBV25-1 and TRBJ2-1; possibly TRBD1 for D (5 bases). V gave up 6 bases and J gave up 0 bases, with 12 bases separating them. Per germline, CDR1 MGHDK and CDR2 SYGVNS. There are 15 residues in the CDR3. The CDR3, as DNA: TGTGCCAGCAGCAGGGTTCAGAGCTCCTACAATGAGCAGTTCTTC. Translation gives CASSRVQSSYNEQFF. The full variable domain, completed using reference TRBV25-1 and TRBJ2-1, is EADIYQTPRYLVIGTGKKITLECSQTMGHDKMYWYQQDPGMELHLIHYSYGVNSTEKGDLSSESTVSRIRTEHFPLTLESARPSHTSQYLCASSRVQSSYNEQFFGPGTRLTVL.

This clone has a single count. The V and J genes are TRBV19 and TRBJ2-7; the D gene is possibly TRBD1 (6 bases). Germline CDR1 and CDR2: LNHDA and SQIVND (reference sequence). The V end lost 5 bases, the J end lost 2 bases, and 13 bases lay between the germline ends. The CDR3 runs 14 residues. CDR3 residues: CASSWAGETYEQYF. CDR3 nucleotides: TGTGCCAGTAGTTGGGCAGGGGAGACCTACGAGCAGTACTTC.

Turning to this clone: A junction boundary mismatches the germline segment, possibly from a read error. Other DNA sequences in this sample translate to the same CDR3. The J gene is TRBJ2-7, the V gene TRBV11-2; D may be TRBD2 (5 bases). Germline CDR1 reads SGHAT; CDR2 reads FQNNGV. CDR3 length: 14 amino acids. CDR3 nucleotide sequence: TGTGCCAGCAGCGTAGACGGACTTTTGCTCGAGCAGTACTTC. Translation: CASSVDGLLLEQYF.

CDR3 sequence: CASSGGGQNYGYTF. CDR3 nucleotide sequence: TGTGCCAGCAGTGGAGGGGGCCAGAACTATGGCTACACCTTC. The chain has TRBV27 and TRBJ1-2; 7 bases fit TRBD1. CDR3 length: 14 residues. The germline V gene has CDR1 MNHEY and CDR2 SMNVEV (reference sequence). V shed 5 bases, J shed 2 bases, and the junction held 5 bases outside the gene matches.

CDR3 coding DNA: TGTGCCATCAGTCCGACTAGCGGAAACACCGGGGAGCTGTTTTTT. Translated: CAISPTSGNTGELFF. This chain links TRBV10-3 with TRBJ2-2, with 9 nucleotides matching TRBD2. Trimming removed 5 bases from V and 2 bases from J; junction bases left unmatched: 3. Per the germline V gene, CDR1 is ENHRY and CDR2 is SYGVKD. CDR3 size: 15 residues.

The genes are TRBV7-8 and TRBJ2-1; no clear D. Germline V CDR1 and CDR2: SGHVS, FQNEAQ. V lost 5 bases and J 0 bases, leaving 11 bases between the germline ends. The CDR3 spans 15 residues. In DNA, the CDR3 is TGTGCCAGCAGCCCCAAGCTAAGCTCCTACAATGAGCAGTTCTTC. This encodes CASSPKLSSYNEQFF.

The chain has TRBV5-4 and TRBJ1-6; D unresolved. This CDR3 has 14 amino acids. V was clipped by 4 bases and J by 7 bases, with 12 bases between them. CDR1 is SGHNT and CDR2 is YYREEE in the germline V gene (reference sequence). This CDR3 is CASSTPDTNSPLHF. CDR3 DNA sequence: TGTGCCAGCAGCACCCCAGACACAAATTCACCCCTCCACTTT.

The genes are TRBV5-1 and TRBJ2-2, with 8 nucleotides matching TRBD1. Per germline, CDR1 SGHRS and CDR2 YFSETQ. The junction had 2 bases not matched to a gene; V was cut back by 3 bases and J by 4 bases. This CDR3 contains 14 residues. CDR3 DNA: TGCGCCAGCAGCTCCGGACAGGGCACCGGGGAGCTGTTTTTT. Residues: CASSSGQGTGELFF.

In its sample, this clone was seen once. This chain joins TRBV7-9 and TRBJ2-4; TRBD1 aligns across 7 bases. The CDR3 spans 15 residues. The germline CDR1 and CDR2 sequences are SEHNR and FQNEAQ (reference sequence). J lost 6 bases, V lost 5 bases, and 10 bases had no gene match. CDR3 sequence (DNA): TGTGCCAGCAGCCCTGGGACAGCACACACAAACATTCAGTACTTC. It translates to CASSPGTAHTNIQYF.